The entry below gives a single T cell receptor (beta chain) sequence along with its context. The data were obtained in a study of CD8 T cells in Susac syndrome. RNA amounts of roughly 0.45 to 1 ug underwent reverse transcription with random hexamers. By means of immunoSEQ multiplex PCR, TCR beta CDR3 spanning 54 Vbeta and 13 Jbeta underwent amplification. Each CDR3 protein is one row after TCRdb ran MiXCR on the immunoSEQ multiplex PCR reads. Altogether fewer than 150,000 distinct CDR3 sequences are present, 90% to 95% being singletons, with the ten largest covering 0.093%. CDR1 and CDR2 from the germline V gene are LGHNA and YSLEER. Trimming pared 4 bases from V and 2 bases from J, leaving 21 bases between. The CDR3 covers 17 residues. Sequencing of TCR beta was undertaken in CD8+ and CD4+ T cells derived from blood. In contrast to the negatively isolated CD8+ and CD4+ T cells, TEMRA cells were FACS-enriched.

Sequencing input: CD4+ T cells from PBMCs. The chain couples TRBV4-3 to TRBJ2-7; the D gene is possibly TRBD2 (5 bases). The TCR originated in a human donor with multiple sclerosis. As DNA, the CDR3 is TGCGCCAGCAGCCTAGGACTGACGCCCCTAAGTCCCTACGAGCAGTACTTC. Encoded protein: CASSLGLTPLSPYEQYF.